The TCR beta chain under discussion was sequenced for a study of T cells in Graves' hyperthyroidism and ophthalmopathy. Study-wide findings and caveats: A 13 V-J signature model discriminated ophthalmopathy versus stable hyperthyroidism.

RNA transcripts provided the source from which TCR beta CDR3 regions were amplified. Using the HTBI primer set, a first-round RT-PCR was run on the TCR CDR3. Each CDR3 protein is one row after TCRdb ran MiXCR on the multiplex PCR reads. Among about 350,000 distinct CDR3 sequences, approximately 15% were seen once, and the ten largest hold around 23%. On this clonotype: What it recognizes is unknown.

Newly diagnosed hyperthyroidism patients aged 18 to 65 years had disease lasting under 2 months. The sequence was obtained from a woman in her thirties with Graves' hyperthyroidism. Sequencing input: blood.

CDR3 sequence (DNA): TGCGCCAGCAGCCCGACCCTCTATGACGGCGGCTATGGCTACACCTTC. Its protein product is CASSPTLYDGGYGYTF. The chain joins TRBV4-1 to TRBJ1-2; no reliable D call. This CDR3 comprises 16 residues. The germline V and J ends were trimmed by 4 bases and 4 bases, with 19 bases remaining between them. Germline CDR1 and CDR2: MGHRA and YSYEKL.